These 22 T cell receptor beta chains were sequenced from one sample in a study of Graves' ophthalmopathy and Graves' hyperthyroidism. Beta-chain TCR CDR3 regions were amplified from RNA transcripts. Amplification began with first-round RT-PCR using HTBI primers, then second-round multiplex PCR was performed. TCRdb fed the multiplex PCR reads into MiXCR, producing one record per CDR3 protein. The profile shows 35,000 to 50,000 distinct CDR3 sequences, approximately 55% of them singletons. The sample taken for sequencing was peripheral blood. Receptors were obtained from an adult woman with stable Graves' hyperthyroidism.

As regards this clonotype: The DNA is omitted, as the CDR3 cannot be located on it reliably, and the CDR3 follows TCRdb's listing. The chain joins TRBV2 to TRBJ1-1. The CDR3 totals 24 residues, both ends included. Germline values: CDR1 SNHLY, CDR2 FYNNEI. The chain's CDR3 is CASSENYGYTFCATSAEVDTEAFF.

Comment on this clonotype: The final CDR3 position lacks the conserved phenylalanine or tryptophan, pointing to a likely read error. The chain joins TRBV20-1 to TRBJ1-2, with D hard to call. Germline V CDR1 and CDR2: DFQATT, SNEGSKA (reference sequence). The CDR3 contains 14 residues. The germline V and J ends were trimmed by 1 base and 7 bases, with 16 bases remaining between them. The CDR3 loop reads CSARAGPRESGYTL. CDR3 DNA sequence: TGCAGTGCTAGAGCAGGCCCGAGAGAATCTGGCTACACCCTC.

The chain carries TRBV11-3 and TRBJ1-1; possible D gene TRBD1, 5 bases. Per the germline V gene, CDR1 is SGHNT and CDR2 is YENEEA. CDR3 length: 14 residues. Trimming shortened V by 4 bases and J by 2 bases, and 11 bases separated the two germline ends. The CDR3 protein is CASSWDGINTEAFF. The CDR3 nucleotides read TGTGCCAGCAGCTGGGACGGGATAAACACTGAAGCTTTCTTT.

The rearrangement uses TRBV5-1 and TRBJ1-1; D gene unclear. V was cut by 0 bases and J by 5 bases, with 8 bases left in between. Germline values: CDR1 SGHRS, CDR2 YFSETQ. This CDR3 is built from 13 residues. CDR3 residues: CASSLVLGTEAFF. The CDR3 bases are TGCGCCAGCAGCTTGGTTCTTGGGACTGAAGCTTTCTTT.

At least ten counts were recorded for this clonotype. V and J are TRBV19 and TRBJ1-6; D gene uncertain. The CDR3 sequence is 15 residues long. V lost 6 bases and J lost 0, with 9 bases in between. Looked up from germline, CDR1 is LNHDA and CDR2 is SQIVND (reference sequence). CDR3 amino acids: CASRRESSYNSPLHF. Here the CDR3 DNA reads TGTGCCAGTAGGAGAGAGAGCTCCTATAATTCACCCCTCCACTTT.

Many counts were recorded for this clonotype. A clone one base away is much larger, so this may be a read error. CDR3 nucleotides: TGTGCCAGCAGCGAGGGCGCCAGGGGGGAGCTGTTTTTT. It yields the protein CASSEGARGELFF. This rearrangement joins TRBV9 to TRBJ2-2; the D is unclear. Trimming removed 3 bases at V and 8 bases at J, with 11 bases between. From germline, CDR1 is SGDLS and CDR2 YYNGEE. There are 13 residues in the CDR3.

This clonotype has ten or more counts. The J gene is TRBJ2-7, the V gene TRBV5-1, with 8 bases lining up with TRBD2. The length of the CDR3 is 15 residues. In germline, CDR1 is SGHRS, CDR2 YFSETQ. Unmatched junction bases numbered 5, after V lost 0 bases and J lost 3 bases. In nucleotides, the CDR3 is TGCGCCAGCAGCTTGGGGGGGACTAGTCGCTACGAGCAGTACTTC. This gives the protein CASSLGGTSRYEQYF.

This clonotype was seen ten or more times. This chain joins TRBV4-1 and TRBJ1-6; TRBD1 aligns across 8 bases. CDR1 and CDR2 from the germline V gene are MGHRA and YSYEKL. There are 14 residues in the CDR3. The trim removed 7 bases at V and 9 bases at J, leaving 8 bases unmatched. The CDR3 coding sequence is TGCGCCAGCATGACAGGGGACAGCAGTTCACCCCTCCACTTT. Amino acids: CASMTGDSSSPLHF.

The CDR3 reads CAISGGTGAHEQYF. In nucleotides, the CDR3 is TGTGCCATCAGTGGGGGGACAGGGGCCCACGAGCAGTACTTC. This chain connects TRBV10-3 to TRBJ2-7, with 10 bases that match TRBD1. CDR3 length: 14 amino acids. The germline V gene has CDR1 ENHRY and CDR2 SYGVKD. Trimming took 4 bases from V and 5 from J; bases not matched to a gene: 5.

This clonotype has more than one count but fewer than ten. The genes are TRBV7-8 and TRBJ2-7; TRBD2 agrees at 14 bases. J lost 5 bases, V lost 3 bases, and 6 bases had no gene match. The CDR3 contains 16 residues. The germline V gene encodes CDR1 SGHVS and CDR2 FQNEAQ. CDR3 nucleotide sequence: TGTGCCAGCAGCTTTCCGACTAGCGGGAGGGCCGACGAGCAGTACTTC. Encoded protein: CASSFPTSGRADEQYF.

Note on this clonotype: This CDR3 fails to terminate in the conserved phenylalanine or tryptophan, so it likely reflects a read error. This chain connects TRBV10-3 to TRBJ1-5, with D perhaps TRBD1 (5 bases). V shed 8 bases and J shed 8 bases, with 34 bases lying between them. The germline gives CDR1 ENHRY, CDR2 SYGVKD. CDR3 length equals 19 residues. CDR3 coding DNA: TGTGCCATCCGGGGTGCGGGCACTGAAGCTTGGGCAGGGATGGAGCCCCAGCATCTT. Protein product: CAIRGAGTEAWAGMEPQHL.

V is TRBV7-8 and J is TRBJ2-7; TRBD2 matches 11 bases. This CDR3 has 16 residues. CDR1 is SGHVS and CDR2 is FQNEAQ in the germline V gene. The V segment lost 6 bases and the J segment 1 base; nucleotides outside the gene matches: 8. The CDR3 is CASSPGTSGPSYEQYF. The CDR3 region has the DNA TGTGCCAGCAGTCCCGGGACTAGCGGACCTTCCTACGAGCAGTACTTC.

The gene calls are TRBV29-1 and TRBJ2-5, with 10 bases aligning to TRBD1. The V segment lost 4 bases and the J segment 5 bases; nucleotides outside the gene matches: 1. The CDR3 covers 12 residues. Germline CDR1 reads SQVTM; CDR2 reads ANQGSEA. CDR3 coding DNA: TGCAGCGTTGGACAGGGGGCTGAGACCCAGTACTTC. Translating gives CSVGQGAETQYF.

The sample holds one count of this clonotype. The chain joins TRBV5-5 to TRBJ1-1; D possibly corresponds to TRBD1 (5 bases). This CDR3 comprises 14 residues. V dropped 4 bases and J dropped 6 bases, with 16 bases sitting between them. In germline, CDR1 is SGHKS, CDR2 YYEKEE (reference sequence). This chain's CDR3 is CASSPSRRGAEAFF. The CDR3 DNA reads TGTGCCAGCAGCCCAAGCCGACGGGGGGCTGAAGCTTTCTTT.

V and J are TRBV10-3 and TRBJ2-5; 8 bases match TRBD1. Germline loops: CDR1 ENHRY, CDR2 SYGVKD. With 0 bases clipped from V and 3 bases from J, the junction kept 0 bases outside the gene matches. The CDR3 totals 14 residues. The CDR3 DNA reads TGTGCCATCAGTGAGTCGACAGGGGAAGAGACCCAGTACTTC. Protein: CAISESTGEETQYF.

This clonotype was seen ten or more times. The chain employs TRBV18 and TRBJ2-5, with 8 positions matching TRBD1. Losses at the gene ends were 2 bases for V and 5 bases for J; bases not matched to a gene: 7. This CDR3 spans 15 amino acids. Per the germline V gene, CDR1 is KGHSH and CDR2 is LQKENI. For the CDR3, the DNA is TGTGCCAGCTCACCAAGGCAGGGGGCGAGGGAGACCCAGTACTTC. Protein sequence: CASSPRQGARETQYF.

This clonotype has at least ten counts. This rearrangement joins TRBV13 to TRBJ2-7; no clear D gene. The CDR3 has 13 amino acids. V dropped 1 base and J dropped 2 bases, with 6 bases sitting between them. Germline loops: CDR1 PRHDT, CDR2 FYEKMQ (reference sequence). CDR3 in amino acids: CASSLAGTYEQYF. The CDR3 DNA follows: TGTGCCAGCAGCTTAGCTGGGACCTACGAGCAGTACTTC.

This clonotype is medium-sized (0.01 to 0.1%) in the sample. The junction departs from the called germline gene at one end, perhaps through a read error. The chain is built from TRBV7-7 and TRBJ2-5; 10 bases line up with TRBD2. The CDR3 runs 15 residues. Per the germline V gene, CDR1 is SSHAT and CDR2 is FNYEAQ (reference sequence). CDR3 amino acids: CASSISSGSGETQYF. The DNA for the CDR3 is TGTGCTAGCAGCATCTCTAGCGGGAGTGGGGAGACCCAGTACTTC.

Notes on this clonotype: Possible read error: a much larger clone is one base away. The rearrangement links TRBV28 to TRBJ2-3; weak D call: TRBD2 (6 bases). Germline V gene lookup returns CDR1 MDHEN and CDR2 SYDVKM. The CDR3 consists of 13 residues. In DNA form, the CDR3 reads TGTGCCAGCAGTTTAACTAGCACAGATGCGCAGTATTTT. This gives the protein CASSLTSTDAQYF.

Worth noting for this clonotype: Since a much larger clone is just one base distant, this may be a read error. The V and J genes are TRBV30 and TRBJ2-7; D unresolved. This CDR3 spans 15 amino acids. Germline V gene lookup returns CDR1 GTSNPN and CDR2 SVGIG (reference sequence). The CDR3 sequence is CAWSLPGGSSCEQYF. CDR3 coding DNA: TGTGCCTGGAGTCTTCCGGGCGGTAGCTCCTGCGAGCAGTACTTC.

By sample share, this clonotype is medium-sized. J is TRBJ2-5 and V is TRBV5-6; TRBD1 aligns across 7 bases. Trimming at V came to 4 bases and at J to 5 bases, leaving 5 bases not matched to a gene. The germline V gene has CDR1 SGHDT and CDR2 YYEEEE. The CDR3 loop spans 13 amino acids. This chain's CDR3 is CASSPGGSETQYF. The CDR3, as DNA: TGTGCCAGCAGCCCAGGGGGTTCGGAGACCCAGTACTTC.

Ten or more counts support this clonotype. The CDR3 region is CSVEVSTSGSSYEQYF. The DNA of the CDR3 is TGCAGCGTTGAAGTCTCGACTAGCGGGAGCTCCTACGAGCAGTACTTC. J is TRBJ2-7 and V is TRBV29-1; TRBD2 matches 12 bases. Germline-derived CDR1 and CDR2 are SQVTM and ANQGSEA. J was trimmed by 0 bases and V by 1 base; bases with no gene match: 4. This CDR3 has 16 residues.